The 30 T cell receptor beta chains presented below share a single source sample, sequenced in a study of cytomegalovirus exposure and HLA in healthy donors. PCR employed 60 Vbeta and 13 Jbeta primers. Using immunoSEQ multiplex PCR, the repertoire was profiled, and TCRdb retains in-frame clones only, with some absent. The table lists about 90,000 clones. The sequenced sample was PBMCs. Receptors originate from a woman in her thirties in good health and CMV-seronegative.

This chain uses TRBV6-5 with TRBJ1-6, with a possible D match to TRBD1 (6 bases). This CDR3 spans 16 amino acids. Per the germline V gene, CDR1 is MNHEY and CDR2 is SVGAGI. Deletions cut 2 bases from V and 5 bases from J, with 13 bases between. CDR3 nucleotides: TGTGCCAGCAGTTACCTGGACAGTTTAGATAATTCACCCCTCCACTTT. It codes for CASSYLDSLDNSPLHF.

The chain employs TRBV9 and TRBJ2-3; no firm D call. There are 12 residues in the CDR3. CDR1 and CDR2 from the germline V gene are SGDLS and YYNGEE. V was shortened by 3 bases and J by 2 bases, with 4 bases between the two germline ends. The CDR3 DNA reads as TGTGCCAGCAGCGGACTCACAGATACGCAGTATTTT. Translation: CASSGLTDTQYF.

V gene TRBV2 combines with J gene TRBJ1-6; TRBD1 matches 7 bases. The CDR3 is 14 amino acids. Per germline, CDR1 SNHLY and CDR2 FYNNEI. V lost 3 bases to trimming and J lost 6 bases; unmatched junction nucleotides: 2. This CDR3 reads CASSEGQTNSPLHF. CDR3 nucleotides: TGTGCCAGCAGTGAGGGACAGACTAATTCACCCCTCCACTTT.

The chain carries TRBV7-2 and TRBJ1-1; TRBD1 might be the D (5 bases). Germline V gene sequence: CDR1 SGHTA, CDR2 FQGNSA. CDR3 length: 14 residues. V lost 5 bases and J lost 0, with 10 bases in between. The CDR3 DNA reads as TGTGCCAGCAGCGGCAGGGACTTGAACACTGAAGCTTTCTTT. Protein sequence: CASSGRDLNTEAFF.

The chain uses TRBV11-2 and TRBJ1-3; D is ambiguous. V shed 3 bases and J shed 0 bases, with 12 bases lying between them. The CDR3 has 16 residues. Germline assignment: CDR1 SGHAT and CDR2 FQNNGV. The CDR3 nucleotides are TGTGCCAGCAGCTTTCAGGCGCACATCTCTGGAAACACCATATATTTT. It is translated as CASSFQAHISGNTIYF.

The V gene is TRBV7-9, the J gene TRBJ2-4; 10 nucleotides align to TRBD1. Trimming at V came to 4 bases and at J to 5 bases, leaving 2 bases not matched to a gene. Germline CDR1 is SEHNR and CDR2 is FQNEAQ (reference sequence). The CDR3 sequence is 14 residues long. CDR3 residues: CASSSTGGQNIQYF. In DNA, the CDR3 is TGTGCCAGCAGCTCGACAGGGGGCCAAAACATTCAGTACTTC.

The chain is built from TRBV9 and TRBJ1-1, with D perhaps TRBD1 (6 bases). V was clipped by 5 bases and J by 1 base, with 12 bases between them. The CDR3 runs 14 residues. CDR1 SGDLS and CDR2 YYNGEE come from the germline V gene. The CDR3 DNA sequence: TGTGCCAGCAGACCTAGGGGGGGGAACACTGAAGCTTTCTTT. Amino acids: CASRPRGGNTEAFF.

The chain uses TRBV28 and TRBJ1-1; D is uncertain. This CDR3 is 13 amino acids long. Per the germline V gene, CDR1 is MDHEN and CDR2 is SYDVKM. Trimming pared 6 bases from V and 6 bases from J, leaving 14 bases between. The CDR3 protein is CASSLLGQAEAFF. In nucleotides, the CDR3 is TGTGCCAGCAGCTTGCTTGGGCAGGCTGAAGCTTTCTTT. The complete variable domain, with remaining parts taken from reference TRBV28 and TRBJ1-1, reads DVKVTQSSRYLVKRTGEKVFLECVQDMDHENMFWYRQDPGLGLRLIYFSYDVKMKEKGDIPEGYSVSREKKERFSLILESASTNQTSMYLCASSLLGQAEAFFGQGTRLTVV.

This chain's CDR3 is CASSQSGQGADEQFF. CDR3 in DNA: TGCGCCAGCAGCCAATCGGGACAGGGGGCCGATGAGCAGTTCTTC. This chain joins TRBV4-1 and TRBJ2-1; TRBD1 agrees at 12 bases. CDR1 is MGHRA, CDR2 YSYEKL, per germline. CDR3 length equals 15 residues. V was clipped by 2 bases and J by 8 bases; unmatched bases: 4.

The chain has TRBV2 and TRBJ2-7, with 12 positions matching TRBD2. The V segment lost 2 bases and the J segment 3 bases; nucleotides outside the gene matches: 5. CDR3 length: 16 amino acids. Germline-derived CDR1 and CDR2 are SNHLY and FYNNEI. CDR3 in amino acids: CASSEWLAGGNYEQYF. DNA for the CDR3: TGTGCCAGCAGTGAATGGCTAGCGGGAGGGAACTACGAGCAGTACTTC.

The chain joins TRBV5-5 to TRBJ1-1; 7 bases are a match to TRBD1. J gave up 5 bases and V 1 base, and 8 bases lay outside the gene matches. CDR1 is SGHKS and CDR2 is YYEKEE in the germline V gene (reference sequence). The CDR3 covers 15 residues. The CDR3 nucleotides are TGTGCCAGCAGCTTGACGACAGGGTCTCGGACTGAAGCTTTCTTT. This encodes CASSLTTGSRTEAFF.

The chain is built from TRBV13 and TRBJ2-5; D uncertain. This CDR3 region has 12 residues. Germline CDR1 reads PRHDT; CDR2 reads FYEKMQ (reference sequence). V gave up 5 bases and J gave up 7 bases, with 11 bases separating them. The CDR3: CASSHERGTQYF. CDR3 DNA: TGTGCCAGCAGCCATGAAAGAGGGACCCAGTACTTC.

V gene TRBV4-1 combines with J gene TRBJ2-3; TRBD2 matches 9 bases. V dropped 2 bases and J dropped 11; count of bases not matched to a gene: 11. Germline-derived CDR1 and CDR2 are MGHRA and YSYEKL. The CDR3 covers 15 residues. The chain's CDR3 is CASSQRSAGGPEQYF. The DNA for the CDR3 is TGCGCCAGCAGCCAAAGGTCGGCGGGAGGGCCAGAGCAGTATTTT.

The chain couples TRBV7-9 to TRBJ1-1, with 8 bases matching TRBD1. Germline trimming cut 2 bases from V and 2 bases from J; bases unmatched to any gene: 16. The germline V gene encodes CDR1 SEHNR and CDR2 FQNEAQ (reference sequence). CDR3 length: 19 amino acids. CDR3 protein: CASSLNSQTTGGLNTEAFF. CDR3 in DNA: TGTGCCAGCAGCTTAAATTCCCAAACCACAGGGGGTTTAAACACTGAAGCTTTCTTT.

The chain carries TRBV5-4 and TRBJ1-1; D is undetermined. The CDR3 extends over 13 amino acids. From germline, CDR1 is SGHNT and CDR2 YYREEE (reference sequence). V was clipped by 0 bases and J by 4 bases, with 7 bases between them. CDR3 sequence: CASSLASGTEAFF. CDR3 nucleotide sequence: TGTGCCAGCAGCTTGGCCTCCGGCACTGAAGCTTTCTTT.

J is TRBJ2-7 and V is TRBV5-1, with 8 bases aligning to TRBD2. The CDR3 is 13 residues long. Germline assignment: CDR1 SGHRS and CDR2 YFSETQ. V was pared by 2 bases and J by 4 bases, with 2 bases of the junction left unmatched. Here the CDR3 reads CASSLVAGYEQYF. The CDR3 nucleotides read TGCGCCAGCAGCTTAGTAGCGGGGTACGAGCAGTACTTC.

The chain joins TRBV30 to TRBJ2-7; 8 positions match TRBD2. Germline V gives CDR1 GTSNPN, CDR2 SVGIG (reference sequence). The CDR3 consists of 13 residues. J gave up 7 bases and V 7 bases, and 12 bases lay outside the gene matches. The CDR3 region is CASEGGGLREQYF. DNA for the CDR3: TGTGCCTCCGAGGGCGGGGGGCTCCGGGAGCAGTACTTC. Full variable domain (outside the CDR3, taken from reference TRBV30 and TRBJ2-7): SQTIHQWPATLVQPVGSPLSLECTVEGTSNPNLYWYRQAAGRGLQLLFYSVGIGQISSEVPQNLSASRPQDRQFILSSKKLLLSDSGFYLCASEGGGLREQYFGPGTRLTVT.

The DNA for the CDR3 is TGTGCCTTTCTACAGGGGGAGTTGAATGGCTACACCTTC. Translated: CAFLQGELNGYTF. V and J are TRBV30 and TRBJ1-2; TRBD1 aligns across 8 bases. The CDR3 contains 13 residues. CDR1 is GTSNPN, CDR2 SVGIG, per germline (reference sequence). The V gene end was trimmed by 7 bases and the J gene end by 6 bases; junction bases not matched to a gene: 10.

The rearrangement uses TRBV7-8 and TRBJ1-1, with 8 bases fitting TRBD1. CDR1 and CDR2 (germline): SGHVS, FQNEAQ. The J segment lost 3 bases and the V segment lost 3 bases, leaving 6 bases of the junction unmatched. This CDR3 is built from 15 residues. The DNA for the CDR3 is TGTGCCAGCAGCTTGGACAGGGTGGTGGACACTGAAGCTTTCTTT. The encoded protein is CASSLDRVVDTEAFF.

The chain uses TRBV7-9 and TRBJ1-3; 9 bases fit TRBD1. The germline V gene encodes CDR1 SEHNR and CDR2 FQNEAQ (reference sequence). CDR3 size: 15 residues. Unmatched junction bases numbered 5, after V lost 5 bases and J lost 3 bases. In DNA, the CDR3 is TGTGCCAGCAGCCATACAGGGGGCCGTGGAAACACCATATATTTT. It encodes CASSHTGGRGNTIYF.

The chain couples TRBV27 to TRBJ2-3; TRBD1 matches at 7 bases. V lost 6 bases to trimming and J lost 2 bases; unmatched junction nucleotides: 14. Per the germline V gene, CDR1 is MNHEY and CDR2 is SMNVEV (reference sequence). The length of the CDR3 is 17 residues. CDR3 protein: CASRSMTGYPYTDTQYF. The CDR3 coding sequence is TGTGCCAGCAGATCTATGACAGGGTATCCCTACACAGATACGCAGTATTTT.

The chain combines TRBV5-1 with TRBJ2-1; perhaps TRBD1 as D (6 bases). The CDR3 is 12 amino acids. From germline, CDR1 is SGHRS and CDR2 YFSETQ. Trimming pared 0 bases from V and 8 bases from J, leaving 6 bases between. Here the CDR3 DNA reads TGCGCCAGCAGCTTGGAGGGGGATGAGCAGTTCTTC. Translated: CASSLEGDEQFF.

The chain links TRBV18 to TRBJ1-2; a possible D gene is TRBD1 (6 bases). This CDR3 comprises 14 residues. The V gene's germline CDR1 is KGHSH and CDR2 LQKENI. The V and J ends lost 0 bases and 6 bases respectively, with 11 bases between them. The DNA of the CDR3 is TGTGCCAGCTCACCACCGCAGGGGATGGATGGCTACACCTTC. The encoded protein is CASSPPQGMDGYTF.

CDR3 amino acids: CASSIDPSSYNSPLHF. The CDR3 nucleotides are TGTGCCAGCAGCATTGATCCGAGCTCCTATAATTCACCCCTCCACTTT. The rearrangement links TRBV11-2 to TRBJ1-6; D unclear. V shed 5 bases and J shed 0 bases, with 11 bases lying between them. The germline gives CDR1 SGHAT, CDR2 FQNNGV. The CDR3 has 16 residues.

The chain joins TRBV9 to TRBJ1-1; D gene unclear. The length of the CDR3 is 11 residues. V was cut by 5 bases and J by 5 bases, with 7 bases left in between. In germline, CDR1 is SGDLS, CDR2 YYNGEE. CDR3: CASSRGTEAFF. The CDR3 nucleotides read TGTGCCAGCAGTCGCGGGACTGAAGCTTTCTTT.

In DNA, the CDR3 is TGTGCCAGCAGTAAGACAGGGGACCCAGATACGCAGTATTTT. Translation gives CASSKTGDPDTQYF. The J gene is TRBJ2-3, the V gene TRBV2; 8 nucleotides agree with TRBD1. The germline V gene encodes CDR1 SNHLY and CDR2 FYNNEI. V dropped 5 bases and J dropped 4; count of bases not matched to a gene: 5. CDR3 size: 14 residues.

The V call is TRBV19, the J call TRBJ1-1; a weak D match, TRBD1 (6 bases). CDR1 is LNHDA and CDR2 is SQIVND in the germline V gene (reference sequence). Trimming cost V 8 bases and J 11 bases, with 18 bases left between them. The CDR3 runs 12 residues. CDR3 protein: CASQDRSPGAFF. CDR3 DNA sequence: TGTGCCAGTCAAGACAGGTCTCCGGGCGCTTTCTTT.

The rearrangement links TRBV5-1 to TRBJ2-4, with D maybe TRBD2 (5 bases). CDR1 and CDR2 (germline): SGHRS, YFSETQ. CDR3 length: 15 residues. Trimming shortened V by 1 base and J by 0 bases, and 8 bases separated the two germline ends. The CDR3 loop is CASSLHGEAKNIQYF. The CDR3 DNA reads TGCGCCAGCAGCTTGCACGGGGAAGCCAAAAACATTCAGTACTTC.

V and J are TRBV5-4 and TRBJ1-5; D call uncertain. Per the germline V gene, CDR1 is SGHNT and CDR2 is YYREEE (reference sequence). This CDR3 contains 15 residues. The V end was cut by 5 bases, the J end by 0 bases, with 12 bases between. CDR3 sequence (DNA): TGTGCCAGCAGTCAGGCGCCGATTAGCAATCAGCCCCAGCATTTT. Translating it yields CASSQAPISNQPQHF.

The chain couples TRBV14 to TRBJ1-2; D unclear. V gave up 1 base and J gave up 8 bases, with 20 bases separating them. Germline V gene sequence: CDR1 SGHDN, CDR2 FVKESK. This CDR3 contains 16 residues. For the CDR3, the DNA is TGTGCCAGCAGCCAAGCGTATCCAGTATTCGGCGGGGGCTACACCTTC. This gives the protein CASSQAYPVFGGGYTF.